This T cell receptor beta chain was found in a study of shared clonotypes between healthy human individuals. With 7 bases removed from V and 5 bases from J, the gap between germline ends came to 19 bases. CDR1 is SGDLS and CDR2 is YYNGEE in the germline V gene. The CDR3 covers 16 residues. Here immunoSEQ multiplex PCR was the method, and the copy in TCRdb shows in-frame clones only, minus some. The table records 2 million to 2.5 million clones, 93% of them present only once. This TCR was sampled from a young man in good health. Some clones in this sample may be carry-over from other donors' samples. Sequenced input: naive CD4+ T cells from PBMCs. The subset: CD45RA+ positively selected. The chain employs TRBV9 and TRBJ2-6; no firm D call. The CDR3 DNA follows: TGTGCCAGCCAATCACTCAAACAAAGTCGGGCCAACGTCCTGACTTTC. Its translation: CASQSLKQSRANVLTF.